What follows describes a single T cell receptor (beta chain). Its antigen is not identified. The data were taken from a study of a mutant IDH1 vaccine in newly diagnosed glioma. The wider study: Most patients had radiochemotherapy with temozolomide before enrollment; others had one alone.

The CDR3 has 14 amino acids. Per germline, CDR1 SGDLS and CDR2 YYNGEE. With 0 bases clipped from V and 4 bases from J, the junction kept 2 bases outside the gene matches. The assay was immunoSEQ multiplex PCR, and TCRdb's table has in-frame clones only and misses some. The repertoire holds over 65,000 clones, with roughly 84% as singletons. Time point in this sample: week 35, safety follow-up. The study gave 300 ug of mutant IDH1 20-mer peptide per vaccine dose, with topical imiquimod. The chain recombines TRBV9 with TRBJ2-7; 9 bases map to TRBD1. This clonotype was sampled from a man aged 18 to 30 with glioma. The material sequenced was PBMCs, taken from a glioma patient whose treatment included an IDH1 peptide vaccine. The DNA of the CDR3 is TGTGCCAGCAGCGTAGCCGACAGGGGGTACGAGCAGTACTTC. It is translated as CASSVADRGYEQYF.